The present T cell receptor (beta chain) was sequenced within a study of HIV-infected patients and healthy controls. The V end lost 5 bases, the J end lost 3 bases, and 9 bases lay between the germline ends. CDR1 LNHDA and CDR2 SQIVND come from the germline V gene (reference sequence). This CDR3 comprises 13 residues. As regards this clonotype: Its antigen is not known.

Regarding the study as a whole: Comparisons were complicated because patients and controls had unequal numbers of distinct sequences. Healthy control repertoires had roughly threefold more distinct CDR3s than untreated HIV+ repertoires, and higher Shannon diversity. HIV-associated CDR3 frequencies dropped significantly during therapy; CMV-associated ones, mostly rising, changed nonsignificantly.

Whole blood was used without fractionation, so all unsorted peripheral T cells were included. cDNA was made from approximately 500 ng RNA using alpha and beta constant primers. Using multiplexing indices, alpha and beta chain libraries were generated apart by chain-specific third strand synthesis. The cDNA received a 5' RACE adapter containing a random hexamer plus an SP2 sequencing primer site. One entry per CDR3 protein, called by TCRdb with MiXCR from the 5' RACE reads. The profile shows roughly 7,500 distinct CDR3 sequences, 7% to 9% of them singletons. The receptor's source is an adult with HIV infection. The source material was blood, sampled before antiretroviral therapy. The chain employs TRBV19 and TRBJ2-3; D is ambiguous. The DNA of the CDR3 is TGTGCCAGTAGTTTTACCGGGACAGATACGCAGTATTTT. Protein: CASSFTGTDTQYF.